One sample yielded the 5 T cell receptor beta chains listed below, sequenced in a study of type 1 and type 2 diabetes patients (dated by TCRdb to about 2016). The instrument given in TCRdb is Illumina MiSeq. Genomic DNA from sorted T cell subsets was used as template for TCRbeta CDR3 amplification. The TCRbeta CDR3 region was amplified by multiplex PCR with 30 forward and 13 reverse primers. TCRdb ran its own pipeline on the public reads, namely fastp trimming at Q25 and MiXCR clone calling, and kept in-frame beta chains. Identical CDR3 protein sequences are pooled into one entry, listed with their most common genes and DNA. This sample comprises 270,000 or so distinct CDR3 sequences, around 47% of them detected only once. The ten largest clones capture approximately 15% of the sample. Sequenced sample: peripheral blood mononuclear cells (PBMCs). The receptors come from a man aged 18 to 30 with type 2 diabetes.

The chain is built from TRBV25-1 and TRBJ1-1; the D is unclear. V dropped 6 bases and J dropped 0 bases, with 20 bases sitting between them. Per germline, CDR1 MGHDK and CDR2 SYGVNS. There are 17 residues in the CDR3. As DNA, the CDR3 is TGTGCCAGCAGCCCCCCCAGGACGGCGGGGATGAACACTGAAGCTTTCTTT. This codes for CASSPPRTAGMNTEAFF.

The chain combines TRBV29-1 with TRBJ2-7; D is unclear. There are 12 residues in the CDR3. V lost 1 base, J lost 4 bases, and 8 bases lay in between. Per germline, CDR1 SQVTM and CDR2 ANQGSEA. CDR3 region: CSVEAEPYEQYF. As DNA, the CDR3 is TGCAGCGTTGAAGCGGAACCTTACGAGCAGTACTTC.

This clonotype has only a few counts. The V gene is TRBV29-1, the J gene TRBJ2-7; D is uncertain. V gave up 4 bases and J gave up 1 base, with 5 bases separating them. This CDR3 region has 11 residues. Germline V gene data show CDR1 as SQVTM and CDR2 as ANQGSEA. In nucleotides, the CDR3 is TGCAGCGTTGGGCCATCCTACGAGCAGTACTTC. Translation gives CSVGPSYEQYF.

This clonotype has just a few counts. In nucleotides, the CDR3 is TGTGCCAGCAGTTCCCCCCCGGGGATGAACGAGCAGTACTTC. Residues: CASSSPPGMNEQYF. V is TRBV28 and J is TRBJ2-7; a weak D match, TRBD2 (5 bases). The V gene's germline CDR1 is MDHEN and CDR2 SYDVKM. The CDR3 extends over 14 amino acids. Trimming took off 4 bases at V and 5 bases at J, with 15 bases between the two ends.

There are a few counts of this clonotype. The junction shows a germline mismatch at one end, possibly a read error. This chain connects TRBV6-5 to TRBJ1-2; TRBD1 aligns across 8 bases. The CDR3 covers 14 residues. Germline V lookup: CDR1 MNHEY, CDR2 SVGAGI. The CDR3: CAISDGQGMFGYTF. CDR3 coding DNA: TGTGCCATCAGTGACGGACAGGGTATGTTTGGCTACACCTTC.